These 3 T cell receptor beta chains came from one sample sequenced in a study of T cell responses to AZD1222 COVID-19 vaccine. Assay: immunoSEQ multiplex PCR; the TCRdb copy retains only in-frame clones and omits some. Of around 100,000 clones listed, 90% were seen once; the top ten hold 4% to 5.5%. Sequenced here: peripheral blood, sampled on day 0 of AZD1222 vaccination. The receptors were gathered from an adult in good health.

The chain links TRBV7-9 to TRBJ1-6, with D hard to call. CDR3 length equals 12 residues. Trimming left V 5 bases short and J 14 bases short, with 13 bases between. Germline V lookup: CDR1 SEHNR, CDR2 FQNEAQ (reference sequence). The CDR3 DNA reads TGTGCCAGCAGCCAAAGCGGTGTGGCCCTCCACTTT. Protein: CASSQSGVALHF.

The chain links TRBV7-2 to TRBJ1-5; a weak D match, TRBD1 (6 bases). The germline V gene has CDR1 SGHTA and CDR2 FQGNSA. V lost 3 bases to trimming and J lost 5 bases, with 11 bases between them. The CDR3 extends over 14 amino acids. DNA of the CDR3: TGTGCCAGCAGCTTCTGGGACACCGATCAGCCCCAGCATTTT. Protein sequence: CASSFWDTDQPQHF.

This rearrangement joins TRBV10-3 to TRBJ1-1; the match to TRBD1 covers 9 bases. The CDR3 consists of 16 residues. CDR1 and CDR2 (germline): ENHRY, SYGVKD. After removal of 3 bases from V and 5 bases from J, the junction contained 10 bases not matched to a gene. The CDR3 bases are TGTGCCATCAGTGACTGGACAGGGGCCCCTAGTACTGAAGCTTTCTTT. It codes for CAISDWTGAPSTEAFF.